This T cell receptor beta chain was captured in a study of early T cells in non-severe SARS-CoV-2 infection. For the study at large: Sequenced bulk RNA came from whole blood that was unsorted, and chains were unpaired.

V shed 6 bases and J shed 6 bases, with 27 bases lying between them. From germline, CDR1 is MGHRA and CDR2 YSYEKL. This CDR3 has 18 amino acids. This clonotype was recorded at least ten times. Attachment of unique molecular identifiers to individual cDNA molecules was performed. TCRdb re-analysed the 5' RACE reads in MiXCR, keeping a single row per CDR3 protein. The data hold roughly 75,000 distinct CDR3 sequences, with about 12% observed a single time. This chain joins TRBV4-1 and TRBJ2-1, with D perhaps matching TRBD2 (5 bases). Sequencing used whole blood. The receptor comes from an adult who was a healthcare worker with PCR-confirmed SARS-CoV-2 infection or an uninfected control (not recorded which). CDR3 DNA: TGCGCCAGCAGACAACACTCGGGTGTCCCCAAGAGGGCCAATGAGCAGTTCTTC. Its protein is CASRQHSGVPKRANEQFF.